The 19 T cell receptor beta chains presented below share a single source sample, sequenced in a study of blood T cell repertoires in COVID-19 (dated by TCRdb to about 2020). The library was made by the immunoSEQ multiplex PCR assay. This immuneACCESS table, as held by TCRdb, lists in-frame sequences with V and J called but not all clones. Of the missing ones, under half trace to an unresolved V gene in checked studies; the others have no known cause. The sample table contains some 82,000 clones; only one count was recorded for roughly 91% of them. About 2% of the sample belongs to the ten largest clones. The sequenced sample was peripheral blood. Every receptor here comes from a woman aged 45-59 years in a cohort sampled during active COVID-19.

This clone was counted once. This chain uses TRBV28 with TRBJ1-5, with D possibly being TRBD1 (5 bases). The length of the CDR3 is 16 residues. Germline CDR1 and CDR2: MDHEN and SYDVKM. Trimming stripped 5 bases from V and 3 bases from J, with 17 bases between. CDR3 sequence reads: CASSAGGTGNNQPQHF. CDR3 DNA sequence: TGTGCCAGCAGTGCCGGCGGGACGGGGAACAATCAGCCCCAGCATTTT.

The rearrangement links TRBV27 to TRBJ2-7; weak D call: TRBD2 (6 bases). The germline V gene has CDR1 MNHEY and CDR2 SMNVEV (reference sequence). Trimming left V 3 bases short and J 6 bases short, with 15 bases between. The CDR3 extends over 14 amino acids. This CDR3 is CASSFGDGGIEQYF. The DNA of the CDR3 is TGTGCCAGCAGTTTTGGGGACGGGGGTATCGAGCAGTACTTC.

For the CDR3, the DNA is TGTGCCAGCAGCAGGACACCGACCTTGGCCAAAAACATTCAGTACTTC. It is translated as CASSRTPTLAKNIQYF. The rearrangement uses TRBV6-2 or TRBV6-3 and TRBJ2-4; a weak D match, TRBD1 (5 bases). V lost 6 bases and J 1 base, leaving 16 bases between the germline ends. Per germline, CDR1 MNHEY and CDR2 SVGEGT. CDR3 length: 16 residues.

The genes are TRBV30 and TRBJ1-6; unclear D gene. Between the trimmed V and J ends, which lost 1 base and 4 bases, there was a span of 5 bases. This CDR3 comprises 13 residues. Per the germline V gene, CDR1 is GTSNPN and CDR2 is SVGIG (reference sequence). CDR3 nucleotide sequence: TGTGCCTGGAGTGGGCAGTATAATTCACCCCTCCACTTT. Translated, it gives CAWSGQYNSPLHF.

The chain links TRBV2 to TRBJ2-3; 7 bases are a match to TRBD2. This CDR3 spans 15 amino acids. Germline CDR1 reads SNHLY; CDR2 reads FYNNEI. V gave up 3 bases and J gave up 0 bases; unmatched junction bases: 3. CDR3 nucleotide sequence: TGTGCCAGCAGTGAGTCGGGGGGAAGCACAGATACGCAGTATTTT. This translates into CASSESGGSTDTQYF.

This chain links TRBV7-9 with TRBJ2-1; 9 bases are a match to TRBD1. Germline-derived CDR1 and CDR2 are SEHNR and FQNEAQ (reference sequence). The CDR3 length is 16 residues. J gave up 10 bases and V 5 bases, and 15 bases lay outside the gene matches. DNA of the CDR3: TGTGCCAGCAGCGCTCAAAAGGGACAGGGTGTTTGGGAGCAGTTCTTC. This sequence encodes CASSAQKGQGVWEQFF.

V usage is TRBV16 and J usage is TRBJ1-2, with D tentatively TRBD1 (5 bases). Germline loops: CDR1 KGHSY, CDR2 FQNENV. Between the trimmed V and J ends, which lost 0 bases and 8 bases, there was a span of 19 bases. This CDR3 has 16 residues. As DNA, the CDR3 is TGTGCCAGCAGCCAATCTACCGGGACTCTTAATGGAGGCTACACCTTC. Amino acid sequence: CASSQSTGTLNGGYTF.

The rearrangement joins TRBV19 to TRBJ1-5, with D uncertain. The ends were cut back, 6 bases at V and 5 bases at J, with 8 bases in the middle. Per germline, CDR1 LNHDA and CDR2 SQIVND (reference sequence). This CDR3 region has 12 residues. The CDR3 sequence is CASRFGDQPQHF. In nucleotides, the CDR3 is TGTGCCAGTAGGTTCGGGGATCAGCCCCAGCATTTT.

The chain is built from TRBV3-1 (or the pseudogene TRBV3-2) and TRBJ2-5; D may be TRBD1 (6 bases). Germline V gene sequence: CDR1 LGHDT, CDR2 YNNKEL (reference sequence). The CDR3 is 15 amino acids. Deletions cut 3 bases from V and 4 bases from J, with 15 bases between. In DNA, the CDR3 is TGTGCCAGCAGCCAGTCGCAGGGGCGCGGAGAGACCCAGTACTTC. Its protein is CASSQSQGRGETQYF.

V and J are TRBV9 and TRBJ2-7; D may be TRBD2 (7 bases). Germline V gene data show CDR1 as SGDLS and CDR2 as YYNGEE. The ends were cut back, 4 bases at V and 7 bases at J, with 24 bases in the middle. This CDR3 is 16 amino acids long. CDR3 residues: CASSPFNWGGGGEQYF. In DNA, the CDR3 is TGTGCCAGCAGCCCCTTTAATTGGGGGGGCGGCGGGGAGCAGTACTTC.

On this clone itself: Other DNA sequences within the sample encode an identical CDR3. In DNA, the CDR3 is TGTGCCAGCAGTCCAGATAGCAATCAGCCCCAGCATTTT. Protein sequence: CASSPDSNQPQHF. V gene TRBV28 combines with J gene TRBJ1-5; no reliable D call. V dropped 5 bases and J dropped 0 bases, with 5 bases sitting between them. This CDR3 comprises 13 residues. CDR1 and CDR2 from the germline V gene are MDHEN and SYDVKM.

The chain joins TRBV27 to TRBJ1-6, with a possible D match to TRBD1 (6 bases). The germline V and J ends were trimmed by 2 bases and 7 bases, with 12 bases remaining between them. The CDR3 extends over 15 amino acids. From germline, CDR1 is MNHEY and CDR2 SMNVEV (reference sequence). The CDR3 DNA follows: TGTGCCAGCAGTTTACCTGGACAGAGGAATTCACCCCTCCACTTT. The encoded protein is CASSLPGQRNSPLHF.

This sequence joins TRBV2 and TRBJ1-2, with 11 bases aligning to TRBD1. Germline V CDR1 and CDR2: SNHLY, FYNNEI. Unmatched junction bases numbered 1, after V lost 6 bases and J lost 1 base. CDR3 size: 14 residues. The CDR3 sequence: CASSGTGGNYGYTF. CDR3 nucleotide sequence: TGTGCCAGCAGCGGGACAGGGGGTAACTATGGCTACACCTTC.

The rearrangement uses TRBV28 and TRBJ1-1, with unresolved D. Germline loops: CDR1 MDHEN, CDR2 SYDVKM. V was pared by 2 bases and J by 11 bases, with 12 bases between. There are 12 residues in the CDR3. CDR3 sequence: CASSLNPQKAFF. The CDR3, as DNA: TGTGCCAGCAGTTTAAATCCGCAGAAGGCTTTCTTT.

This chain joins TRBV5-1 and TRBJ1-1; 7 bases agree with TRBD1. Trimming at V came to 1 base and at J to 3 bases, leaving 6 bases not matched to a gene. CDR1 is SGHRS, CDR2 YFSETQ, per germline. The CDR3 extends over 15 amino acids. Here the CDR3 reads CASSLLGQKDTEAFF. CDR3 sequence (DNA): TGCGCCAGCAGCTTGCTGGGACAGAAGGACACTGAAGCTTTCTTT. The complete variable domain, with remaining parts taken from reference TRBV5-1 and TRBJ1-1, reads KAGVTQTPRYLIKTRGQQVTLSCSPISGHRSVSWYQQTPGQGLQFLFEYFSETQRNKGNFPGRFSGRQFSNSRSEMNVSTLELGDSALYLCASSLLGQKDTEAFFGQGTRLTVV.

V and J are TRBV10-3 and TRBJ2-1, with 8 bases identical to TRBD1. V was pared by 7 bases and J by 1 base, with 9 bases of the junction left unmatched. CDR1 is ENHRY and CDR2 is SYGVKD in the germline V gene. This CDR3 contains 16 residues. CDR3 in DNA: TGTGCCATCAATCGGGACAGGTCGAATTCCTACAATGAGCAGTTCTTC. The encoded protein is CAINRDRSNSYNEQFF.

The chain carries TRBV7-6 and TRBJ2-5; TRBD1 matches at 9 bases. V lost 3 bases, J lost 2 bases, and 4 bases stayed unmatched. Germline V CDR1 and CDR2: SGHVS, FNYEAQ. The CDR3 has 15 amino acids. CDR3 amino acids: CASSFPGQGQETQYF. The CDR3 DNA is TGTGCCAGCAGCTTTCCGGGACAGGGACAAGAGACCCAGTACTTC. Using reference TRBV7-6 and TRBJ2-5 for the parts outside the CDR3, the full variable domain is GAGVSQSPRYKVTKRGQDVALRCDPISGHVSLYWYRQALGQGPEFLTYFNYEAQQDKSGLPNDRFSAERPEGSISTLTIQRTEQRDSAMYRCASSFPGQGQETQYFGPGTRLLVL.

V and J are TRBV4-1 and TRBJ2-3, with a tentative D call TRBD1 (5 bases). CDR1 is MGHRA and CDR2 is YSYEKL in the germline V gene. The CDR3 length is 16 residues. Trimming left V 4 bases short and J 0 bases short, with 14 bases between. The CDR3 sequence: CASSLGHVTSTDTQYF. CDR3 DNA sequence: TGCGCCAGCAGCCTAGGACATGTTACTAGCACAGATACGCAGTATTTT.

Here the CDR3 reads CASSLGTGGPTGELFF. In DNA form, the CDR3 reads TGTGCCAGCAGCTTAGGTACAGGGGGCCCGACCGGGGAGCTGTTTTTT. This chain connects TRBV7-9 to TRBJ2-2, with 9 nucleotides matching TRBD1. V was pared by 1 base and J by 5 bases, with 5 bases of the junction left unmatched. CDR3 length: 16 residues. Germline lookup yields CDR1 SEHNR and CDR2 FQNEAQ (reference sequence).